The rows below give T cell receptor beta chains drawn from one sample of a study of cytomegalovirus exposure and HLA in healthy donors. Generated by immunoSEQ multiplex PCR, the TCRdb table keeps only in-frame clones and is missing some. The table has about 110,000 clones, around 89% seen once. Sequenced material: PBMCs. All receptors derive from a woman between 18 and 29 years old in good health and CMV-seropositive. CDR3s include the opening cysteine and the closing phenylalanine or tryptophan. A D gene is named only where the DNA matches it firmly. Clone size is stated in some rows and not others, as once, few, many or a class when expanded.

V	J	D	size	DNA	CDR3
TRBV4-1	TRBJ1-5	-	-	TGCGCCAGCAGCCAAGGGCAGGATAGCAATCAGCCCCAGCATTTT	CASSQGQDSNQPQHF
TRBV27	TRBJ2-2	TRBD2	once	TGTGCCAGCAGTTTATCACGGCAGGGAGGGACCGGGGAGCTGTTTTTT	CASSLSRQGGTGELFF
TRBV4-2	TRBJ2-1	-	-	TGTGCCAGCAGCCAATGGGGCGGGACCTGGGGGGATGAGCAGTTCTTC	CASSQWGGTWGDEQFF
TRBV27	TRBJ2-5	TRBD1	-	TGTGCCAGCAGCCTAACAGGGGGCGCGTTTGAGACCCAGTACTTC	CASSLTGGAFETQYF
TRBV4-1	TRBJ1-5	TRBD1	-	TGCGCCAGCAGCCCCGGGACAGGGGTCGGTCAGCCCCAGCATTTT	CASSPGTGVGQPQHF
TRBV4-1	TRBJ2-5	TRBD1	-	TGCGCCAGCAGCCGGAATACAGGGGGAAAAGAGACCCAGTACTTC	CASSRNTGGKETQYF
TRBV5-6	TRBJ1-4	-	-	TGTGCCAGCAGCTTGATGCCGGCAACTAATGAAAAACTGTTTTTT	CASSLMPATNEKLFF
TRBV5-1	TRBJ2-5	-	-	TGCGCCAGCAGCTTGGTCCCGGGGGGCCGGGAGACCCAGTACTTC	CASSLVPGGRETQYF
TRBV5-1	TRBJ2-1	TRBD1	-	TGCGCCACCAGCACCGGACAGGGCACTGAGCAGTTCTTC	CATSTGQGTEQFF
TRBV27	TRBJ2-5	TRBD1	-	TGTGCCAGCAGTTTTAGGACAGGGCGTATGAGGGGTGAGACCCAGTACTTC	CASSFRTGRMRGETQYF
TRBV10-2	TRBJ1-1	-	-	TGCGCCAGCAGTGGCGGTATGAACACTGAAGCTTTCTTT	CASSGGMNTEAFF
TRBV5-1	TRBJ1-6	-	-	TGCGCCAGCAGCTCCAGAGAGGTGTATAATTCACCCCTCCACTTT	CASSSREVYNSPLHF
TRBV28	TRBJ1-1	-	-	TGTGCCAGCAGTTTAACTAGGTCCTTCCTACCGGGCACTGAAGCTTTCTTT	CASSLTRSFLPGTEAFF
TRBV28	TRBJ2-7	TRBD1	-	TGTGCCAGCAGCTCAACAGGGGGAGCCTACGAGCAGTACTTC	CASSSTGGAYEQYF
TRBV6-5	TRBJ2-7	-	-	TGTGCCAGCAGTTATACGGCGCTAGCTAGGTACGAGCAGTACTTC	CASSYTALARYEQYF
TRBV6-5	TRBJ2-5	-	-	TGTGCCAGTTGGACTAACCAAGAGACCCAGTACTTC	CASWTNQETQYF
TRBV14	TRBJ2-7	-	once	TGTGCCAGCAGCCAGGCCCGCTCCTACGAGCAGTACTTC	CASSQARSYEQYF
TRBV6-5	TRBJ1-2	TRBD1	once	TGTGCCAGCAGCCCGGACAGGAAGCTCTATGGCTACACCTTC	CASSPDRKLYGYTF
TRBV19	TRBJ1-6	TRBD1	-	TGTGCCAGTAGTACGTCCGGGACAGTCAGAAATTCACCCCTCCACTTT	CASSTSGTVRNSPLHF
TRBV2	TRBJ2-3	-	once	TGTGCCAGCTGCAGGGCAATAACTAGCACAGATACGCAGTATTTT	CASCRAITSTDTQYF
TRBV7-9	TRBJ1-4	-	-	TGTGCCAGCAGCCGACTGATTTCAACTAATGAAAAACTGTTTTTT	CASSRLISTNEKLFF
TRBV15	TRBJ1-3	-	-	TGTGCCACCAGCGGAGGGACGGGGGGAAACACCATATATTTT	CATSGGTGGNTIYF
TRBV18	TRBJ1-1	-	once	TGTGCCAGCTCACAGGAGATGAACACTGAAGCTTTCTTT	CASSQEMNTEAFF
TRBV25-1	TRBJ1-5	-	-	TGTGCCAGCAGTGAATATATAGAGGAGACCAGCAATCAGCCCCAGCATTTT	CASSEYIEETSNQPQHF
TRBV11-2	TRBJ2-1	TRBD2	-	TGTGCCAGCAGCCCTACTAGCGCGAACTACAATGAGCAGTTCTTC	CASSPTSANYNEQFF
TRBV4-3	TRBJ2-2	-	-	TGCGCCAGCAGCCATCACCGGGACTCCGGACTAATCGGGGAGCTGTTTTTT	CASSHHRDSGLIGELFF
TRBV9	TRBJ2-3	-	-	TGTGCCAGCAGCGTACAATCCGGAGGAACAGATACGCAGTATTTT	CASSVQSGGTDTQYF
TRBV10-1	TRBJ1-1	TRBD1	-	TGCGCCAGCAGCATGACAGGGGTAGGCACTGAAGCTTTCTTT	CASSMTGVGTEAFF
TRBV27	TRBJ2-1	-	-	TGTGCCAGCAGTGAACTAACAGGGAGCTCCTACAATGAGCAGTTCTTC	CASSELTGSSYNEQFF
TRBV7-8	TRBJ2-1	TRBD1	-	TGTGCCAGCAGCCTACAGGGGTCCTACAATGAGCAGTTCTTC	CASSLQGSYNEQFF
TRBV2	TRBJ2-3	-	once	TGTGCCAGCAGTGGGGCGGCAGGGCCCACAGATACGCAGTATTTT	CASSGAAGPTDTQYF
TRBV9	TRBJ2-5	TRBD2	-	TGTGCCAGCAGCGTAGACAGCGGGGGGGCCGGTAAGACCCAGTACTTC	CASSVDSGGAGKTQYF
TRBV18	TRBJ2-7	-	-	TGTGCCACCCGGACGGGCGGGACCTACGAGCAGTACTTC	CATRTGGTYEQYF
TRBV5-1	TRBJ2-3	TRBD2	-	TGCGCCAGCAGCTTCGCGGGGGGGCCAAGCACAGATACGCAGTATTTT	CASSFAGGPSTDTQYF
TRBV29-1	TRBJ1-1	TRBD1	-	TGCAGCGTTTGGACAGGTGGTCTTAACACTGAAGCTTTCTTT	CSVWTGGLNTEAFF
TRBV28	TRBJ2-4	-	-	TGTGCCAGCAGTTTAATGGGGCTTCTAGCCAAAAACATTCAGTACTTC	CASSLMGLLAKNIQYF
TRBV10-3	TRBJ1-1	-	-	TGTGCCATCAGCCTGGAGGGAGCAACGAACACTGAAGCTTTCTTT	CAISLEGATNTEAFF
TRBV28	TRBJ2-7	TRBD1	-	TGTGCCAGCAGTCCTGTGGACAGGGGGCCCTACGAGCAGTACTTC	CASSPVDRGPYEQYF
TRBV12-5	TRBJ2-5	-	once	TGTGCTAGTGGTTTGGAACTAAGTACCCAGTACTTC	CASGLELSTQYF
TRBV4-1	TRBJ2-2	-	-	TGCGCCAGCAGCCAAGTGGGGGCGCGAAGCACCGGGGAGCTGTTTTTT	CASSQVGARSTGELFF
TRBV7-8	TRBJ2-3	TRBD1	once	TGTGCCAGCAGCTCCCAACAGGGGCGACGCACAGATACGCAGTATTTT	CASSSQQGRRTDTQYF
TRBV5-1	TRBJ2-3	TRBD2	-	TGCGCCAGCAGCTTGGCCGGCGGGGGGGCCGGAGATACGCAGTATTTT	CASSLAGGGAGDTQYF
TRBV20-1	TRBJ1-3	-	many	TGCAGTGCCAACAGAGGAAACACCATATATTTT	CSANRGNTIYF
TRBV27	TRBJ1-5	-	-	TGTGCCAGCAGTTTACGGGGGGCCGGGCAGCCCCAGCATTTT	CASSLRGAGQPQHF
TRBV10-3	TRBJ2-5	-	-	TGTGCCATTACCTCGGACCAAGAGACCCAGTACTTC	CAITSDQETQYF
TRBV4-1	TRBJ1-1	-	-	TGCGCCAGCAGAACGACAGTTGAGACTGAAGCTTTCTTT	CASRTTVETEAFF